Below are 11 T cell receptor beta chains sequenced from a single sample in a study of T cell changes during pregnancy in multiple sclerosis. Generated by immunoSEQ multiplex PCR, the TCRdb table keeps only in-frame clones and is missing some. The table lists approximately 50,000 clones, roughly 94% of them singletons. Specimen: CD4+ T cells from peripheral blood mononuclear cells, collected in the third trimester of pregnancy. Every receptor here comes from a female donor with multiple sclerosis, enrolled in a pregnancy study.

The V gene is TRBV28, the J gene TRBJ2-7; a possible D gene is TRBD2 (6 bases). Between the trimmed V and J ends, which lost 3 bases and 2 bases, there was a span of 14 bases. Per germline, CDR1 MDHEN and CDR2 SYDVKM. The CDR3 has 15 amino acids. DNA for the CDR3: TGTGCCAGCAGTTTCTCCGGGAGTCCCGCCTACGAGCAGTACTTC. Protein sequence: CASSFSGSPAYEQYF.

V usage is TRBV19 and J usage is TRBJ2-2, with D possibly being TRBD1 (6 bases). Deletions cut 9 bases from V and 2 bases from J, with 16 bases between. This CDR3 has 15 amino acids. Per germline, CDR1 LNHDA and CDR2 SQIVND (reference sequence). CDR3 amino acids: CASRMDSHNTGELFF. Here the CDR3 DNA reads TGTGCCAGCCGAATGGACAGCCATAACACCGGGGAGCTGTTTTTT.

The chain has TRBV19 and TRBJ2-7; the match to TRBD2 covers 9 bases. Germline CDR1 reads LNHDA; CDR2 reads SQIVND (reference sequence). The CDR3 totals 15 residues. After removal of 6 bases from V and 0 bases from J, the junction contained 6 bases not matched to a gene. DNA for the CDR3: TGTGCCAGTAGGCTTAGCGGGAGCGACTCCTACGAGCAGTACTTC. Translating it yields CASRLSGSDSYEQYF.

J is TRBJ2-7 and V is TRBV29-1; TRBD1 agrees at 9 bases. Germline V lookup: CDR1 SQVTM, CDR2 ANQGSEA. This CDR3 is 13 amino acids long. The junction had 0 bases not matched to a gene; V was cut back by 1 base and J by 2 bases. For the CDR3, the DNA is TGCAGCGTTGAAGGGGACAGGGCCTACGAGCAGTACTTC. Its protein is CSVEGDRAYEQYF.

The chain combines TRBV10-3 with TRBJ1-1; 7 bases agree with TRBD1. The CDR3 is 11 amino acids. Germline loops: CDR1 ENHRY, CDR2 SYGVKD. Unmatched junction bases numbered 3, after V lost 6 bases and J lost 8 bases. The CDR3 coding sequence is TGTGCCATCAGGGGACAGTCCGAAGCTTTCTTT. Translation: CAIRGQSEAFF.

The chain links TRBV5-5 to TRBJ1-4; maybe TRBD1 (5 bases). The CDR3 has 15 amino acids. The germline V gene encodes CDR1 SGHKS and CDR2 YYEKEE (reference sequence). Trimming shortened V by 4 bases and J by 9 bases, and 19 bases separated the two germline ends. The CDR3 protein is CASSPAGNPEKKLFF. As DNA, the CDR3 is TGTGCCAGCAGCCCAGCAGGGAATCCGGAAAAAAAACTGTTTTTT.

The rearrangement uses TRBV7-8 and TRBJ1-5; possible D gene TRBD1, 6 bases. CDR3 length: 14 amino acids. Looked up from germline, CDR1 is SGHVS and CDR2 is FQNEAQ. Deletions cut 1 base from V and 8 bases from J, with 12 bases between. The CDR3 spells CASSLGRGGKPQHF. Written as DNA, the CDR3 is TGTGCCAGCAGCTTAGGAAGGGGGGGGAAGCCCCAGCATTTT.

The genes are TRBV7-3 and TRBJ1-1; D uncertain. The CDR3 is 13 residues long. Trimming took off 2 bases at V and 5 bases at J, with 9 bases between the two ends. Looked up from germline, CDR1 is SGHTA and CDR2 is FQGTGA. The CDR3 DNA reads as TGTGCCAGCAGCTTACGAGGGAGGACTGAAGCTTTCTTT. This codes for CASSLRGRTEAFF. Complete variable domain (other parts from reference TRBV7-3 and TRBJ1-1): GAGVSQTPSNKVTEKGKYVELRCDPISGHTALYWYRQSLGQGPEFLIYFQGTGAADDSGLPNDRFFAVRPEGSVSTLKIQRTERGDSAVYLCASSLRGRTEAFFGQGTRLTVV.

The DNA of the CDR3 is TGTGCCACCAGCACCCGGGACATTCAACAAGAGACCCAGTACTTC. Residues: CATSTRDIQQETQYF. The rearrangement links TRBV15 to TRBJ2-5; D might be TRBD1 (6 bases). The CDR3 contains 15 residues. The germline V gene has CDR1 LNHNV and CDR2 YYDKDF (reference sequence). The germline V and J ends were trimmed by 4 bases and 2 bases, with 14 bases remaining between them.

This chain uses TRBV6-1 with TRBJ1-2; D remains ambiguous. The germline V gene has CDR1 MNHNS and CDR2 SASEGT. V was trimmed by 0 bases and J by 7 bases, leaving 15 bases between them. CDR3 length: 15 amino acids. CDR3 nucleotide sequence: TGTGCCAGCAGTGAAGCGCTTCGGGTAGGATCTGGCTACACCTTC. This encodes CASSEALRVGSGYTF.

This clone was picked up one time. The rearrangement joins TRBV4-1 to TRBJ2-1; 10 bases are shared with TRBD1. CDR3 length: 20 amino acids. Trimming at V came to 0 bases and at J to 2 bases, leaving 13 bases not matched to a gene. In germline, CDR1 is MGHRA, CDR2 YSYEKL. CDR3 DNA sequence: TGCGCCAGCAGCCAAGATTGGGGACAGGGGCGATACCTGACCTACAATGAGCAGTTCTTC. The encoded protein is CASSQDWGQGRYLTYNEQFF.